This record covers a single T cell receptor (beta chain). Its antigen is not identified. This sample was included in a study of T cells in Graves' hyperthyroidism and ophthalmopathy. Regarding the study as a whole: Ophthalmopathy was predicted by the model a median of around 5.9 months ahead of onset. Also found in blood were most expanded thyroid clonotypes above 0.001.

Amplification yielded TCR beta CDR3 regions, with RNA transcripts as the source. The TCR CDR3 first-round RT-PCR relied on the HTBI primer set. TCRdb ran MiXCR on the multiplex PCR reads and lists one entry per CDR3 protein. The data contain a few hundred thousand distinct CDR3 sequences, about half of them seen just once; the ten biggest clones take up approximately 8.2%. V lost 4 bases, J lost 9 bases, and 6 bases stayed unmatched. The CDR3 extends over 13 amino acids. The germline gives CDR1 MNHNY, CDR2 SVGAGI (reference sequence). Sequenced input: peripheral blood or thyroid tissue (not recorded which). The source is a young woman with Graves' hyperthyroidism. The rearrangement links TRBV6-6 to TRBJ2-7; 10 bases line up with TRBD2. CDR3 in DNA: TGTGCCAGCAGTTTAGGGACTAGCGACGGGCAGTACTTC. Translated: CASSLGTSDGQYF.